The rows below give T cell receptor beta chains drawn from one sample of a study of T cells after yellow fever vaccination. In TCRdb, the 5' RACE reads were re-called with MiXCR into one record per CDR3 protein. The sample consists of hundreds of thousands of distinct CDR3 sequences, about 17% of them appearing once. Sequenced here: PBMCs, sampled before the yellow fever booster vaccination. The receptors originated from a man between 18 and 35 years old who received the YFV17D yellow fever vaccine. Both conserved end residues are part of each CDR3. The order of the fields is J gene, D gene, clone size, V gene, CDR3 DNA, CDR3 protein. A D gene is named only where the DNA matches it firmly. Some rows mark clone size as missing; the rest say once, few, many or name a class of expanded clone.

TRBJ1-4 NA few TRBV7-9 TGTGCCAGCAGCTTAGTTGGACAGCTTGAAAAACTGTTTTTT CASSLVGQLEKLFF
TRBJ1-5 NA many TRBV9 TGTGCCAGCAGCGCTAGTGCGGGGCTGGGCAATCAGCCCCAGCATTTT CASSASAGLGNQPQHF
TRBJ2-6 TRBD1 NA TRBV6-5 TGTGCCAGCAGGGAGGGACAGGGGGTAAACGTCCTGACTTTC CASREGQGVNVLTF
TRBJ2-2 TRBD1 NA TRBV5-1 TGCGCCAGCGGCAGGACAGGGGGCCACACCGGGGAGCTGTTTTTT CASGRTGGHTGELFF
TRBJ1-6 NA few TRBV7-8 TGTGCCAGCAGCCTATCCTGGACGGCCTATAATTCACCCCTCCACTTT CASSLSWTAYNSPLHF
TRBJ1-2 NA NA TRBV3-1 TGTGCCAGCAGCCAAGAATATGGGGTCTATGGCTACACCTTC CASSQEYGVYGYTF
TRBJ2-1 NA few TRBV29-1 TGCAGCGTCGTCTCCGTCTCCTACAATGAGCAGTTCTTC CSVVSVSYNEQFF
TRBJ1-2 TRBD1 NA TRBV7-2 TGTGCCAGCAGCTTGAGTAGGGGACAGGGTTACACCTTC CASSLSRGQGYTF
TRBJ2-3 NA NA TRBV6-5 TGTGCCAGCAGTTACTCCGGGGACGCAGATACGCAGTATTTT CASSYSGDADTQYF
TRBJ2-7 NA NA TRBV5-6 TGTGCCAGCAGCTTTACAGGGAACTCCTACGAGCAGTACTTC CASSFTGNSYEQYF
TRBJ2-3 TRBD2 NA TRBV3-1 TGTGCCAGCAGCCTACGGACTAGCGGGACCACCCATACGCAGTATTTT CASSLRTSGTTHTQYF
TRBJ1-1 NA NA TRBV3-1 TGTGCCAGCAGCCGAAGGGGGGAGGGCACTGAAGCTTTCTTT CASSRRGEGTEAFF
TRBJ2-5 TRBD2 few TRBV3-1 TGTGCCAGCAGCCGGAAGCAGCTAGCGGGGGAGCAAGAGACCCAGTACTTC CASSRKQLAGEQETQYF
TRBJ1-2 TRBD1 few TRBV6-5 TGTGCCAGCAGTTACATTAAGGGGGCGGACTATGGCTACACCTTC CASSYIKGADYGYTF
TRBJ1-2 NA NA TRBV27 TGTGCCAGCAGTTTCGTGGGGGGATACTATGGCTACACCTTC CASSFVGGYYGYTF
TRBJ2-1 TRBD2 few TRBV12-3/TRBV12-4 TGTGCCAGCAGCACCGGACTAGCGGGGGGGCATGAGCAGTTCTTC CASSTGLAGGHEQFF
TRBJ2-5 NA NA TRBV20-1 TGCAGTGCTGGGGTTGTTGCGGCATTTCAAGAGACCCAGTACTTC CSAGVVAAFQETQYF
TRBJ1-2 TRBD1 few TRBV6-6 TGTGCCAGCAGTTACGGGACAGCAGCTAACTATGGCTACACCTTC CASSYGTAANYGYTF
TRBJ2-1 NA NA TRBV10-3 TGTGCCATCAGTGTCGGGGGCGCGGGCCATGAGCAGTTCTTC CAISVGGAGHEQFF
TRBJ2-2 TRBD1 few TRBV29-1 TGCAGCGCCGGGACAGGGGGCGGAACCGGGGAGCTGTTTTTT CSAGTGGGTGELFF
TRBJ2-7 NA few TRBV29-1 TGCAGCGTTGAAGATTGGGGAAACTCCTACGAGCAGTACTTC CSVEDWGNSYEQYF
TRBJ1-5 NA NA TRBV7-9 TGTGCCAGCAGCGATGTCAGCGCCAATCAGCCCCAGCATTTT CASSDVSANQPQHF
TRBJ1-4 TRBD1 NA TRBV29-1 TGCAGCGTTGAGTACAGGGGCGGTGAAAAACTGTTTTTT CSVEYRGGEKLFF
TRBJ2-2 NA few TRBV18 TGTGCCAGCTCACCTATGGCGGCATCGAACACCGGGGAGCTGTTTTTT CASSPMAASNTGELFF
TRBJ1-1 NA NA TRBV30 TGTGCCTGGAGTGTCCGACAGGCAGCTTTCTTT CAWSVRQAAFF